The next 32 T cell receptor beta chains were all read from a single sample in a study of blood T cell repertoires in COVID-19. Using immunoSEQ multiplex PCR, the repertoire was profiled, and TCRdb retains in-frame clones only, with some absent. In the table there are some 38,000 clones, roughly 80% of which are singletons. The specimen was peripheral blood. The receptors derive from a woman aged 70-85 years with acute or convalescent COVID-19.

The chain combines TRBV3-1 (or the pseudogene TRBV3-2) with TRBJ2-3; no definite D call. This CDR3 has 17 amino acids. The ends were cut back, 0 bases at V and 3 bases at J, with 16 bases in the middle. CDR1 is LGHDT, CDR2 YNNKEL, per germline (reference sequence). CDR3 residues: CASSQEGLRQWTDTQYF. The CDR3 DNA reads TGTGCCAGCAGCCAAGAGGGCCTTAGGCAGTGGACAGATACGCAGTATTTT.

The V gene is TRBV5-5, the J gene TRBJ1-1, with 8 bases fitting TRBD1. J was trimmed by 4 bases and V by 4 bases; bases with no gene match: 9. The CDR3 contains 15 residues. The germline V gene has CDR1 SGHKS and CDR2 YYEKEE (reference sequence). CDR3 sequence (DNA): TGTGCCAGCAGCCTCTCGGGACAGGCCCTCACTGAAGCTTTCTTT. Its protein is CASSLSGQALTEAFF.

The rearrangement uses TRBV9 and TRBJ2-7; a weak D match, TRBD2 (5 bases). CDR3 length equals 14 residues. The germline gives CDR1 SGDLS, CDR2 YYNGEE. Trimming cost V 4 bases and J 2 bases, with 13 bases left between them. The CDR3 DNA reads as TGTGCCAGCAGCAGAAACGGGGAAACCTACGAGCAGTACTTC. Amino acids: CASSRNGETYEQYF.

The chain has TRBV12-3 or TRBV12-4 and TRBJ1-5, with 9 bases aligning to TRBD1. This CDR3 contains 13 residues. With V trimmed by 6 bases and J by 6 bases, 3 bases remained unmatched. This CDR3 reads CASSRQGVQPQHF. In nucleotides, the CDR3 is TGTGCCAGCAGCCGACAGGGGGTTCAGCCCCAGCATTTT.

V and J are TRBV3-1 (or the pseudogene TRBV3-2) and TRBJ2-3, with D hard to call. Trimming stripped 1 base from V and 2 bases from J, with 7 bases between. The CDR3 has 14 amino acids. Germline CDR1 reads LGHDT; CDR2 reads YNNKEL (reference sequence). The CDR3 nucleotides are TGTGCCAGCAGCCAAGCCAGATACACAGATACGCAGTATTTT. Amino acids: CASSQARYTDTQYF.

This clone was observed a handful of times. The rearrangement joins TRBV18 to TRBJ1-1; D remains ambiguous. Germline loops: CDR1 KGHSH, CDR2 LQKENI. V lost 2 bases and J 1 base, leaving 5 bases between the germline ends. The CDR3 is made up of 13 amino acids. This CDR3 reads CASSPGENTEAFF. CDR3 in DNA: TGTGCCAGCTCACCAGGAGAGAACACTGAAGCTTTCTTT.

V is TRBV5-1 and J is TRBJ2-7; 9 bases are a match to TRBD2. The CDR3 consists of 15 residues. Germline lookup yields CDR1 SGHRS and CDR2 YFSETQ. V was clipped by 8 bases and J by 1 base; unmatched bases: 10. The CDR3 here is CASQGGGGNSYEQYF. The CDR3 DNA follows: TGCGCCAGTCAAGGCGGGGGGGGGAATTCCTACGAGCAGTACTTC.

The chain uses TRBV7-2 and TRBJ2-5, with TRBD2 matching over 12 bases. V shed 1 base, J shed 4 bases, and the junction held 4 bases outside the gene matches. Germline assignment: CDR1 SGHTA and CDR2 FQGNSA. CDR3 length: 16 residues. This CDR3 is CASSLGLAGAIETQYF. CDR3 DNA sequence: TGTGCCAGCAGCTTAGGACTAGCGGGAGCGATAGAGACCCAGTACTTC.

The chain recombines TRBV6-5 with TRBJ1-5, with a possible D match to TRBD1 (6 bases). Trimming left V 5 bases short and J 4 bases short, with 6 bases between. Germline CDR1 MNHEY, CDR2 SVGAGI. There are 12 residues in the CDR3. The DNA for the CDR3 is TGTGCCAGCAGTCAGGGGAATCAGCCCCAGCATTTT. Translation gives CASSQGNQPQHF.

V usage is TRBV18 and J usage is TRBJ2-3; 11 bases match TRBD2. The germline V gene encodes CDR1 KGHSH and CDR2 LQKENI. CDR3 size: 16 residues. V trimming: 3 bases; J trimming: 5 bases; junction bases outside the gene matches: 7. This CDR3 is CASSPELAGVVDTQYF. The DNA for the CDR3 is TGTGCCAGCTCACCCGAACTAGCGGGAGTGGTAGATACGCAGTATTTT.

The CDR3, as DNA: TGTGCCAGCAGCTTAGTGAGGGAGACCCAGTACTTC. Its protein is CASSLVRETQYF. The chain links TRBV7-2 to TRBJ2-5; D unresolved. The CDR3 contains 12 residues. The ends were cut back, 1 base at V and 5 bases at J, with 5 bases in the middle. CDR1 SGHTA and CDR2 FQGNSA come from the germline V gene.

V and J are TRBV27 and TRBJ2-3; 7 positions match TRBD2. Germline V CDR1 and CDR2: MNHEY, SMNVEV (reference sequence). Trimming took 8 bases from V and 4 from J; bases not matched to a gene: 27. This CDR3 has 20 amino acids. The CDR3 sequence: CASGLPRLAGEYSRADTQYF. For the CDR3, the DNA is TGTGCCAGCGGCCTACCCCGACTAGCCGGAGAGTATTCAAGGGCAGATACGCAGTATTTT.

V gene TRBV3-1 (or the pseudogene TRBV3-2) combines with J gene TRBJ1-3; D is perhaps TRBD1 (5 bases). Germline V gene data show CDR1 as LGHDT and CDR2 as YNNKEL (reference sequence). This CDR3 is 14 amino acids long. The V gene lost 3 bases and the J gene lost 0 bases, with 6 bases spanning the gap. As DNA, the CDR3 is TGTGCCAGCAGCCAGGACATCTCTGGAAACACCATATATTTT. This translates into CASSQDISGNTIYF.

The chain recombines TRBV28 with TRBJ2-7; D not resolved. The CDR3 totals 14 residues. The ends were cut back, 7 bases at V and 6 bases at J, with 19 bases in the middle. Germline CDR1 MDHEN, CDR2 SYDVKM. The CDR3 spells CASTFLTRAGEQYF. CDR3 DNA: TGTGCCAGCACCTTCTTAACTCGAGCCGGCGAGCAGTACTTC.

The chain's CDR3 is CASRTQGSDTQYF. The CDR3, as DNA: TGTGCCAGCAGAACCCAGGGTTCAGATACGCAGTATTTT. The rearrangement joins TRBV6-6 to TRBJ2-3; D might be TRBD1 (5 bases). Germline V gene data show CDR1 as MNHNY and CDR2 as SVGAGI (reference sequence). The CDR3 length is 13 residues. V lost 6 bases and J lost 4, with 11 bases in between.

The chain carries TRBV27 and TRBJ2-5; no firm D call. The CDR3 runs to 14 residues. Trimming left V 6 bases short and J 1 base short, with 12 bases between. CDR1 and CDR2 from the germline V gene are MNHEY and SMNVEV (reference sequence). The CDR3 loop is CASSLRGPQETQYF. The DNA for the CDR3 is TGTGCCAGCAGCCTTCGAGGTCCCCAAGAGACCCAGTACTTC.

The table lists this clone with a count of one. V and J are TRBV5-5 and TRBJ1-3; D is undetermined. V dropped 6 bases and J dropped 0 bases, with 19 bases sitting between them. Germline CDR1 is SGHKS and CDR2 is YYEKEE (reference sequence). CDR3 length: 17 residues. CDR3 in DNA: TGTGCCAGCACCCTAGAAACTTTTCTTCCCTCTGGAAACACCATATATTTT. This codes for CASTLETFLPSGNTIYF.

A remark on this clone: One end of the junction varies from germline; a read error may be responsible. J is TRBJ1-4 and V is TRBV3-1 (or the pseudogene TRBV3-2); possible D gene TRBD1, 5 bases. This CDR3 is 12 amino acids long. Germline V gene lookup returns CDR1 LGHDT and CDR2 YNNKEL (reference sequence). This chain's CDR3 is CASSQGGYLKIF. The CDR3 bases are TGTGCCAGCAGCCAAGGGGGCTACCTGAAGATTTTT.

The V and J genes are TRBV18 and TRBJ1-4, with D possibly being TRBD1 (5 bases). The CDR3 runs 18 residues. CDR1 is KGHSH, CDR2 LQKENI, per germline. V lost 2 bases and J lost 0, with 16 bases in between. CDR3 nucleotide sequence: TGTGCCAGCTCACCAACAGGCCAGGGACTGGCAACTAATGAAAAACTGTTTTTT. Encoded protein: CASSPTGQGLATNEKLFF.

The rearrangement uses TRBV25-1 and TRBJ1-5; possible D gene TRBD1, 5 bases. The CDR3 has 15 residues. Germline loops: CDR1 MGHDK, CDR2 SYGVNS. V lost 1 base and J 4 bases, leaving 11 bases between the germline ends. CDR3 region: CASSESVGGNQPQHF. CDR3 nucleotides: TGTGCCAGCAGTGAATCGGTGGGGGGGAATCAGCCCCAGCATTTT.

The chain is built from TRBV29-1 and TRBJ2-7, with D possibly matching TRBD1 (6 bases). The germline V gene encodes CDR1 SQVTM and CDR2 ANQGSEA. This CDR3 spans 12 amino acids. With 4 bases removed from V and 3 bases from J, the gap between germline ends came to 10 bases. The CDR3 protein is CSVGQQGYEQYF. DNA of the CDR3: TGCAGCGTTGGCCAACAGGGCTACGAGCAGTACTTC.

This clone showed up many times. The chain carries TRBV6-5 and TRBJ1-3; no clear D gene. The CDR3 is made up of 13 amino acids. Germline loops: CDR1 MNHEY, CDR2 SVGAGI. Trimming took off 7 bases at V and 3 bases at J, with 10 bases between the two ends. DNA of the CDR3: TGTGCCAGCACCCAGTCGATTGGAAACACCATATATTTT. This translates into CASTQSIGNTIYF.

This clone was seen a handful of times. The genes are TRBV20-1 and TRBJ1-5; the D gene is possibly TRBD1 (5 bases). The ends were cut back, 3 bases at V and 5 bases at J, with 11 bases in the middle. CDR3 length equals 13 residues. The V gene's germline CDR1 is DFQATT and CDR2 SNEGSKA (reference sequence). The CDR3 DNA reads as TGCAGTGCTAGTATCCAGGGCGATCAGCCCCAGCATTTT. As protein: CSASIQGDQPQHF.

This chain uses TRBV7-9 with TRBJ2-3; D is perhaps TRBD2 (5 bases). In germline, CDR1 is SEHNR, CDR2 FQNEAQ (reference sequence). This CDR3 is 14 amino acids long. The V end lost 5 bases, the J end lost 1 base, and 10 bases lay between the germline ends. This CDR3 is CASSRDYGTDTQYF. CDR3 bases: TGTGCCAGCAGCCGTGACTATGGCACAGATACGCAGTATTTT. Supplemented by reference TRBV7-9 and TRBJ2-3, the full variable domain reads DTGVSQNPRHKITKRGQNVTFRCDPISEHNRLYWYRQTLGQGPEFLTYFQNEAQLEKSRLLSDRFSAERPKGSFSTLEIQRTEQGDSAMYLCASSRDYGTDTQYFGPGTRLTVL.

The V call is TRBV12-5, the J call TRBJ2-1, with D possibly being TRBD2 (5 bases). CDR3 length equals 13 residues. Germline V gene data show CDR1 as LGHNT and CDR2 as FRNRAP. V was trimmed by 3 bases and J by 15 bases, leaving 18 bases between them. CDR3 nucleotide sequence: TGTGCTAGTGGTTTTCTAGCCCCATTTGGTCCGTTCTTC. Its protein is CASGFLAPFGPFF.

This clone has a handful of counts. The V and J genes are TRBV5-1 and TRBJ2-5, with no clear D. The CDR3 has 13 amino acids. V was clipped by 4 bases and J by 2 bases, with 9 bases between them. From germline, CDR1 is SGHRS and CDR2 YFSETQ. As DNA, the CDR3 is TGCGCCAGCAGCACGACTGGGCAAGAGACCCAGTACTTC. This translates into CASSTTGQETQYF.

The chain combines TRBV6-1 with TRBJ2-7; 9 nucleotides agree with TRBD2. The J segment lost 0 bases and the V segment lost 2 bases, leaving 11 bases of the junction unmatched. Germline V gene sequence: CDR1 MNHNS, CDR2 SASEGT. This CDR3 contains 18 residues. The CDR3 nucleotides read TGTGCCAGCAGTGAATGGGTAGGACTAGCGCTCGACTCCTACGAGCAGTACTTC. Translated, it gives CASSEWVGLALDSYEQYF.

This chain uses TRBV5-6 with TRBJ2-4; possibly TRBD1 for D (6 bases). Between the trimmed V and J ends, which lost 5 bases and 3 bases, there was a span of 15 bases. Germline values: CDR1 SGHDT, CDR2 YYEEEE. The CDR3 runs 15 residues. CDR3 amino acids: CASSLLAGDKNIQYF. DNA for the CDR3: TGTGCCAGCAGTCTCCTAGCAGGGGACAAAAACATTCAGTACTTC.

The genes are TRBV27 and TRBJ1-5; TRBD1 agrees at 7 bases. Trimming at V came to 6 bases and at J to 0 bases, leaving 8 bases not matched to a gene. This CDR3 comprises 16 residues. Germline V CDR1 and CDR2: MNHEY, SMNVEV (reference sequence). CDR3: CASSRDSSYSNQPQHF. CDR3 in DNA: TGTGCCAGCAGCCGGGACAGCTCATATAGCAATCAGCCCCAGCATTTT.

J is TRBJ2-3 and V is TRBV19; TRBD2 matches at 10 bases. The germline gives CDR1 LNHDA, CDR2 SQIVND (reference sequence). The CDR3 length is 14 residues. The V and J ends lost 6 bases and 4 bases, in that order; junction bases with no gene match: 4. This CDR3 reads CASSLLAGSDTQYF. For the CDR3, the DNA is TGTGCCAGTAGCCTACTAGCGGGGTCAGATACGCAGTATTTT.

The rearrangement uses TRBV28 and TRBJ2-7, with 8 bases that match TRBD1. J gave up 7 bases and V 6 bases, and 8 bases lay outside the gene matches. Germline V gene sequence: CDR1 MDHEN, CDR2 SYDVKM. The CDR3 runs 13 residues. As DNA, the CDR3 is TGTGCCAGCAGCGATCCTGGACAGGGTGAGCAGTACTTC. It translates to CASSDPGQGEQYF.

This chain links TRBV5-1 with TRBJ2-7, with 15 bases aligning to TRBD2. V lost 4 bases and J lost 6; bases outside the gene matches: 5. The length of the CDR3 is 15 residues. Looked up from germline, CDR1 is SGHRS and CDR2 is YFSETQ. The CDR3 loop is CASSPGLAGGGEQYF. The CDR3 nucleotides are TGCGCCAGCAGCCCGGGACTAGCGGGAGGTGGCGAGCAGTACTTC.